This TCR beta chain is from a study of low-dose radiotherapy and immunotherapy resistance in tumors. Turning to the study itself: Every two weeks patients got nivolumab 240 mg flat dose, plus ipilimumab 1 mg/kg every six weeks, intravenously.

TRAV- and TRBV-specific primers, spanning alpha and beta chains, primed first-strand cDNA. It was with a constant-region primer and a V-primer adapter that TCRs were amplified over approximately 20 PCR cycles. TCRdb reanalysed the reads using MiXCR and keeps one entry per CDR3 protein. Here the sample spans tens of thousands of distinct CDR3 sequences, less than 20% being singletons. This clonotype was seen many times. Described time point: after trial treatment. Regarding treatment: LDRT plus nivolumab, ipilimumab, low-dose cyclophosphamide and aspirin (RACIN trial). The treatment that donors received included nivolumab, ipilimumab, aspirin, low-dose cyclophosphamide and low-dose radiotherapy. Inclusion covered patients whose advanced solid tumors lacked tumor-infiltrating lymphocytes. The specimen comprised PBMCs, sampled after low-dose radiotherapy plus immunotherapy. The clonotype comes from a male donor with prostate cancer.

CDR3 residues: CASSFQNMNTEAFF. CDR3 sequence (DNA): TGTGCCAGCAGCTTCCAGAACATGAACACTGAAGCTTTCTTT. The chain has TRBV7-2 and TRBJ1-1; no firm D call. Per germline, CDR1 SGHTA and CDR2 FQGNSA. The CDR3 consists of 14 residues. Trimming took off 3 bases at V and 0 bases at J, with 8 bases between the two ends.